One sample yielded the 17 T cell receptor beta chains listed below, sequenced in a study of T cell responses to AZD1222 COVID-19 vaccine. Profiling relied on immunoSEQ multiplex PCR, and the TCRdb table lists in-frame clones only, not all of them. Among around 84,000 clones listed, roughly nine tenths were seen once. The specimen was peripheral blood, collected on day 0 of AZD1222 vaccination. These receptors were taken from an adult in good health.

The chain joins TRBV6-5 to TRBJ1-2; D remains ambiguous. The CDR3 is 11 residues long. Germline assignment: CDR1 MNHEY and CDR2 SVGAGI. The V gene lost 8 bases and the J gene lost 5 bases, with 9 bases spanning the gap. CDR3 nucleotide sequence: TGTGCCAGCGGCGGAAGATATGGCTACACCTTC. This codes for CASGGRYGYTF.

This chain connects TRBV5-4 to TRBJ1-4, with unresolved D. The CDR3 covers 14 residues. The V and J ends lost 2 bases and 2 bases respectively, with 7 bases between them. Germline CDR1 is SGHNT and CDR2 is YYREEE (reference sequence). The CDR3 DNA follows: TGTGCCAGCAGCTTCAGCCAGACTAATGAAAAACTGTTTTTT. Translation gives CASSFSQTNEKLFF.

This chain connects TRBV15 to TRBJ2-6; D gene unclear. Trimming cost V 5 bases and J 0 bases, with 14 bases left between them. The CDR3 runs 17 residues. Germline V lookup: CDR1 LNHNV, CDR2 YYDKDF (reference sequence). CDR3 sequence: CATSVDTRYSGANVLTF. CDR3 nucleotides: TGTGCCACCAGCGTAGACACCCGTTACTCTGGGGCCAACGTCCTGACTTTC.

The J gene is TRBJ2-7, the V gene TRBV28, with 8 bases aligning to TRBD1. Germline V gene lookup returns CDR1 MDHEN and CDR2 SYDVKM. The CDR3 contains 13 residues. J gave up 6 bases and V 6 bases, and 7 bases lay outside the gene matches. The CDR3, as DNA: TGTGCCAGCAGCTGGGGACAGGCGGTCGAGCAGTACTTC. Protein product: CASSWGQAVEQYF.

The CDR3 here is CASSFPPSRGYTF. CDR3 DNA sequence: TGTGCCAGCAGTTTCCCCCCTTCGAGGGGCTACACCTTC. The V and J genes are TRBV28 and TRBJ1-2; D is ambiguous. The ends were cut back, 3 bases at V and 8 bases at J, with 13 bases in the middle. The CDR3 has 13 residues. Germline loops: CDR1 MDHEN, CDR2 SYDVKM.

Of note for this clone: No DNA is shown, since the ends of the CDR3 on it are uncertain; the CDR3 is the one TCRdb lists. J is TRBJ2-2 and V is TRBV12-3 or TRBV12-4. The CDR3 is made up of 12 amino acids, end residues included. CDR3 amino acids: CASILVPGELFF.

The V call is TRBV5-1, the J call TRBJ1-1; perhaps TRBD1 as D (6 bases). CDR1 and CDR2 (germline): SGHRS, YFSETQ. Trimming removed 2 bases from V and 3 bases from J, with 14 bases in between. This CDR3 is 15 amino acids long. CDR3 loop: CASSFRGLGDTEAFF. The CDR3 DNA follows: TGCGCCAGCAGCTTTCGGGGGCTTGGGGACACTGAAGCTTTCTTT.

The chain uses TRBV7-3 and TRBJ2-1, with D hard to call. CDR1 is SGHTA, CDR2 FQGTGA, per germline. The CDR3 is 14 amino acids. V lost 2 bases, J lost 7 bases, and 12 bases lay in between. CDR3 bases: TGTGCCAGCAGCTTAGGACCTGCTGGGAATGAGCAGTTCTTC. It is translated as CASSLGPAGNEQFF.

The J gene is TRBJ2-2, the V gene TRBV6-1; 9 nucleotides agree with TRBD1. V lost 2 bases to trimming and J lost 3 bases; unmatched junction nucleotides: 7. Germline assignment: CDR1 MNHNS and CDR2 SASEGT. CDR3 length: 17 amino acids. CDR3 DNA sequence: TGTGCCAGCAGTGAAAGAGTGACAGGGGGATACACCGGGGAGCTGTTTTTT. Translating gives CASSERVTGGYTGELFF.

The V call is TRBV10-3, the J call TRBJ2-2; 9 nucleotides agree with TRBD2. J lost 5 bases, V lost 11 bases, and 12 bases had no gene match. In germline, CDR1 is ENHRY, CDR2 SYGVKD. CDR3 length equals 15 residues. The CDR3 nucleotides are TGTGCCCCCCAAGGAACTAGCGGGCCTACCGGGGAGCTGTTTTTT. It translates to CAPQGTSGPTGELFF.

This clone was seen a few times. The chain employs TRBV2 and TRBJ1-1; D is possibly TRBD1 (6 bases). With 7 bases removed from V and 2 bases from J, the gap between germline ends came to 17 bases. The CDR3 covers 15 residues. Germline V gene lookup returns CDR1 SNHLY and CDR2 FYNNEI. This chain's CDR3 is CASTLTTGSNTEAFF. In DNA form, the CDR3 reads TGTGCCAGCACCTTGACAACAGGGTCTAACACTGAAGCTTTCTTT. Full variable domain (rest looked up from reference TRBV2 and TRBJ1-1): EPEVTQTPSHQVTQMGQEVILRCVPISNHLYFYWYRQILGQKVEFLVSFYNNEISEKSEIFDDQFSVERPDGSNFTLKIRSTKLEDSAMYFCASTLTTGSNTEAFFGQGTRLTVV.

This chain joins TRBV19 and TRBJ1-1; D ambiguous. Germline CDR1 LNHDA, CDR2 SQIVND (reference sequence). This CDR3 region has 15 residues. V lost 2 bases to trimming and J lost 1 base, with 11 bases between them. The CDR3 reads CASSIPAEWNTEAFF. DNA of the CDR3: TGTGCCAGTAGTATACCCGCGGAGTGGAACACTGAAGCTTTCTTT.

This chain connects TRBV28 to TRBJ2-3; D tentatively fits TRBD1 or TRBD2 (5 bases each). V was clipped by 5 bases and J by 3 bases, with 15 bases between them. There are 15 residues in the CDR3. The germline CDR1 and CDR2 sequences are MDHEN and SYDVKM. CDR3 DNA sequence: TGTGCCAGCAGTAGAGGGGCAGTTACTACAGATACGCAGTATTTT. The encoded protein is CASSRGAVTTDTQYF.

Here the CDR3 reads CASSGGTGVREQYF. The CDR3 nucleotides read TGCGCCAGCAGTGGTGGGACAGGGGTTCGCGAGCAGTACTTC. The rearrangement uses TRBV10-1 and TRBJ2-7; the match to TRBD1 covers 10 bases. This CDR3 comprises 14 residues. J was trimmed by 6 bases and V by 4 bases; bases with no gene match: 6. Germline CDR1 WNHNN, CDR2 SYGVQD (reference sequence).

This clone was counted at least ten times. The same CDR3 can be traced to other DNA sequences in this sample. The V and J genes are TRBV28 and TRBJ2-7; 7 bases align to TRBD2. V trimming: 5 bases; J trimming: 6 bases; junction bases outside the gene matches: 4. Germline CDR1 MDHEN, CDR2 SYDVKM. This CDR3 has 12 residues. The CDR3 nucleotides read TGTGCCAGCAGTCCGGGGGGAGGCGAGCAGTACTTC. Its translation is CASSPGGGEQYF.

This chain uses TRBV4-1 with TRBJ2-7; D uncertain. Trimming removed 3 bases from V and 2 bases from J, with 17 bases in between. In germline, CDR1 is MGHRA, CDR2 YSYEKL. CDR3 size: 16 residues. DNA for the CDR3: TGCGCCAGCAGCCAGTCGCCGACCTTGAGTGCCTACGAGCAGTACTTC. It encodes CASSQSPTLSAYEQYF.

The chain links TRBV5-4 to TRBJ2-7; D gene uncertain. CDR1 and CDR2 (germline): SGHNT, YYREEE (reference sequence). Trimming left V 0 bases short and J 4 bases short, with 2 bases between. The CDR3 covers 11 residues. CDR3 loop: CASSLGYEQYF. The CDR3 DNA is TGTGCCAGCAGCTTGGGGTACGAGCAGTACTTC.